This entry concerns a single T cell receptor (beta chain). A single count supports this clone. Its cognate antigen has yet to be identified. Nothing much larger sits one base from this clone, and base qualities are not available. The collaborating institutions used their own protocols to collect whole blood in K2EDTA tubes. For TCRbeta analysis, collaborators shipped samples as frozen whole blood, isolated PBMCs, or DNA extracted from either of those sample types. The sample originates from a study of blood T cell repertoires in COVID-19 (dated by TCRdb to 2019 to 2021). About the study as a whole: The collaborator samples originated in the United States, Italy and Spain and spanned the acute and convalescent phases of COVID-19. The samples were drawn from the first 160 participants of the ongoing ImmuneRACE study and from roughly 1,300 subjects provided by 6 global collaborators. The repertoires were made available in a free public database intended to serve as a resource for research on the immune response to SARS-CoV-2. Subjects who had been exposed to COVID-19, were actively infected with it, or had recovered from it provided the deeply sampled blood TCRbeta repertoires that made up the dataset. Sample metadata almost always included a de-identified subject ID, COVID-19 status, age in years and sex. The material from the prospective study consisted of cDNA or gDNA derived from T cells, B-cell-depleted T cells, or PBMCs. Where HLA class I and class II types were available, the types were taken from metadata supplied by the sample provider, not from assay-based typing.

TCRbeta CDR3 regions were amplified from genomic DNA by means of the immunoSEQ Assay, a bias-controlled multiplex PCR. The authors' analysis ran thus. Within the assay, amplification of reference gene primers was used to estimate how many nucleated cells each sample contained. To quantify the absolute abundance of each unique TCRbeta CDR3 rearrangement, sequence reads were collapsed and filtered. For each sample, productive Simpson clonality was calculated as the square root of Simpson's diversity index across productive rearrangements. TCRdb re-hosts the immuneACCESS table, in-frame sequences only. Its copies lack some clones; in the studies checked, an unresolved V gene accounts for under half of them, and the cause for the rest is not known. That table gives V, J and clone size, and the DNA gave D and trimming. In all, the sample holds 100,000 to 130,000 clones, and roughly 90% of those were seen once. Approximately 4.9% of the sample goes to the ten largest clones.

The CDR3 covers 17 residues, taking in both the cysteine and the phenylalanine. Only CDR3 DNA is held: 51 bases, read in frame from base 1. V has 4 bases trimmed and J has 0 bases trimmed; junction bases matching no gene number 9. Via the germline V gene, CDR1 is SGHTA and CDR2 FQGNSA. The research as a whole found: The quantity of clinical and demographic metadata differed by source and by participant and was supplied without curation.

The chain joins TRBV7-2 to TRBJ2-1, with 7 bases aligning to TRBD1. Sequencing was performed on peripheral blood. The source is a man aged 35-49 years with active or convalescent COVID-19. The CDR3 protein is CASSSFGQESSYNEQFF. The sequenced DNA: TGTGCCAGCAGCTCGTTCGGACAGGAGAGCTCCTACAATGAGCAGTTCTTC.